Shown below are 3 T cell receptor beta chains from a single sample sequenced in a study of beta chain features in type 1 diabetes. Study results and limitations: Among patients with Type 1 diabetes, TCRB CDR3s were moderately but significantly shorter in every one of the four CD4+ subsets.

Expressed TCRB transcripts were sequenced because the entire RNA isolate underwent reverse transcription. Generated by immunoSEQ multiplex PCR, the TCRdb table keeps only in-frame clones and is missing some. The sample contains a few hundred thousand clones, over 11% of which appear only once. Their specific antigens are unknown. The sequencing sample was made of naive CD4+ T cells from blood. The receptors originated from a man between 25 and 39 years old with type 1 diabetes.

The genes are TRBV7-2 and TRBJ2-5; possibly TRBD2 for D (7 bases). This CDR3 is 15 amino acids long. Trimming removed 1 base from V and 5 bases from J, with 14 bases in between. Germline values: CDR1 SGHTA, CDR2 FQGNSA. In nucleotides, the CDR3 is TGTGCCAGCAGCTTAGTTGGGGGGGCCACGGAGACCCAGTACTTC. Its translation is CASSLVGGATETQYF.

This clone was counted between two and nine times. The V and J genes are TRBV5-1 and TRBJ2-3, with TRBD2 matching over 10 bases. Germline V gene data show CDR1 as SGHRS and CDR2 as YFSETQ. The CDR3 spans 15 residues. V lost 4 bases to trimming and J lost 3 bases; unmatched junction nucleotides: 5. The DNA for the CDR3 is TGCGCCAGCAGCCCAGCGGGAGGGCCGACAGATACGCAGTATTTT. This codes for CASSPAGGPTDTQYF.

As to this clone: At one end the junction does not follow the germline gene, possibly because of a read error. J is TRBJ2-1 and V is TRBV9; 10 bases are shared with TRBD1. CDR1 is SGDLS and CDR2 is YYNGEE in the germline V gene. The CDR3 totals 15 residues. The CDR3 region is CASSVAGQGYSEQFF. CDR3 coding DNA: TGTGCCAGCAGCGTAGCGGGACAGGGGTACAGTGAGCAGTTCTTC.